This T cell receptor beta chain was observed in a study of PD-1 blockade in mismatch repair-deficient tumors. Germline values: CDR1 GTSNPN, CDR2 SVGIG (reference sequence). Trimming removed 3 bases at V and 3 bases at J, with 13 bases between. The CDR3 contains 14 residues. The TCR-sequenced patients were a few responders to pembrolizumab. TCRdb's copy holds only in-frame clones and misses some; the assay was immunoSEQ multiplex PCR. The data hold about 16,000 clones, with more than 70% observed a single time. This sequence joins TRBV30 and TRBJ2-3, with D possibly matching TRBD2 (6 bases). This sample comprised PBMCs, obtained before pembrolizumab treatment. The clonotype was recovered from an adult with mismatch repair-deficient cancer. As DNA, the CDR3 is TGTGCCTGGAGGTTTACGGGAGTGACAGATACGCAGTATTTT. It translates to CAWRFTGVTDTQYF.